A selection of T cell receptor beta chains follows, all from one sample in a study of cytomegalovirus exposure and HLA in healthy donors. Assay: immunoSEQ multiplex PCR; the TCRdb copy retains only in-frame clones and omits some. The sample shows 150,000 or so clones, roughly 82% of them seen only once. Sequenced material: PBMCs. These TCRs come from a young man in good health and CMV-seropositive. Each CDR3 is given with its conserved first and last residue.

v_call cdr3_aa
TRBV29-1 CSVATGLYGYTF
TRBV18 CASSPDFADSLTDTQYF
TRBV5-1 CASSRSTYSSYNEQFF
TRBV2 CASRTSGVLEQYF
TRBV18 CASSPQVTSGAGELFF
TRBV5-1 CASSLDGANYGYTF
TRBV10-1 CASSEWREAYNEQFF
TRBV27 CASNRDRGLNTEAFF
TRBV27 CASRVLQGAGANVLTF
TRBV6-6 CASRDRGNEQYF
TRBV7-8 CASRRSGETQYF
TRBV28 CASSNPGQTNTIYF
TRBV6-1 CASSDRQGFGELFF
TRBV7-9 CASSPGQGAPANYGYTF
TRBV5-8 CASSSDRGGYGYTF
TRBV5-1 CASSSGTGGSGANVLTF
TRBV5-1 CASSPDRVTGELFF
TRBV14 CASSADRTRGTEAFF
TRBV18 CASSPGQGEQPQHF
TRBV6-1 CASHNRGSTDTQYF
TRBV27 CASSLQGNTEAFF
TRBV6-1 CAMVAFTEAFF
TRBV7-9 CASTPPSGSYEQYF
TRBV28 CASLPEGQGVSGELFF
TRBV5-5 CASSLEGAGNTEAFF
TRBV27 CASSSDGQGVRYEQYF